This T cell receptor beta chain derives from a study of blood T cells in healthy people across ages. V was clipped by 5 bases and J by 1 base; unmatched bases: 4. The CDR3 is 15 amino acids. The authors ran a second PCR of 7 to 11 cycles using a sample-barcoded 5' primer and a J-beta primer mix. The authors tagged each cDNA molecule using a template-switch adaptor with 12 random nucleotides. A single record per CDR3 protein comes from TCRdb applying MiXCR to the 5' RACE reads. The table lists hundreds of thousands of distinct CDR3 sequences, roughly three fifths of them singletons. The chain carries TRBV12-3 or TRBV12-4 and TRBJ1-1; the match to TRBD1 covers 10 bases. The sequence was obtained from a man in his forties in good health. Input material: blood. The DNA of the CDR3 is TGTGCCAGCAGTCCCCGGGACAGGGGGAACACTGAAGCTTTCTTT. Translated, it gives CASSPRDRGNTEAFF.